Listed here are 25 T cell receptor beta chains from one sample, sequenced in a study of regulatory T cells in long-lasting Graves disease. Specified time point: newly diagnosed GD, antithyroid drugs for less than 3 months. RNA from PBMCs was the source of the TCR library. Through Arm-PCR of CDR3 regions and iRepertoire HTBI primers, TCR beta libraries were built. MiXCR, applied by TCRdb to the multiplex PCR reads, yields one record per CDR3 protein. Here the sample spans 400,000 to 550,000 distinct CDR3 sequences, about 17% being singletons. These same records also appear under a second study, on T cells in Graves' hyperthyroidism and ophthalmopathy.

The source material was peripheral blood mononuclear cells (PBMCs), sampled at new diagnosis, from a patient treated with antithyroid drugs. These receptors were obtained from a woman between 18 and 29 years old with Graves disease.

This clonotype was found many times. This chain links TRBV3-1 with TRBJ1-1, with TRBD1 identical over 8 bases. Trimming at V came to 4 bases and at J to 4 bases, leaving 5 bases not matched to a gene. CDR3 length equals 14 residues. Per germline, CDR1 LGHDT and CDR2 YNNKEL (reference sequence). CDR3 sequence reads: CASSPTGGVTEAFF. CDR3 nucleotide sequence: TGTGCCAGCAGCCCCACAGGGGGAGTCACTGAAGCTTTCTTT.

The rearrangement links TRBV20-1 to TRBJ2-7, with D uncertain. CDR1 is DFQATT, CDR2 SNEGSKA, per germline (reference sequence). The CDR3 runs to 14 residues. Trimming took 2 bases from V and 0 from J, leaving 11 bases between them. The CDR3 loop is CSARSIQSSYEQYF. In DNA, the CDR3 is TGCAGTGCTAGATCTATACAGAGCTCCTACGAGCAGTACTTC.

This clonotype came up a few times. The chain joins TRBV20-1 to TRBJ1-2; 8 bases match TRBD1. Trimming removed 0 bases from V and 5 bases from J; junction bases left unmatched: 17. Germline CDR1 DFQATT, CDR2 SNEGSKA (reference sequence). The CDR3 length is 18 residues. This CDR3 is CSARDFARGGTGGYGYTF. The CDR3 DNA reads TGCAGTGCTAGAGATTTTGCTCGGGGGGGGACAGGAGGGTATGGCTACACCTTC.

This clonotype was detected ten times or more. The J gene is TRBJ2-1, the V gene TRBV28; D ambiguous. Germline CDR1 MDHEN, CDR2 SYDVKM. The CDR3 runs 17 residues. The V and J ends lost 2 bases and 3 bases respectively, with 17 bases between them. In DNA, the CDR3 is TGTGCCAGCAGTTTAAGGGCGGATCCTAACTTCTACAATGAGCAGTTCTTC. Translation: CASSLRADPNFYNEQFF. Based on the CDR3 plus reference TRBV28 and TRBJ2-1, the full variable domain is DVKVTQSSRYLVKRTGEKVFLECVQDMDHENMFWYRQDPGLGLRLIYFSYDVKMKEKGDIPEGYSVSREKKERFSLILESASTNQTSMYLCASSLRADPNFYNEQFFGPGTRLTVL.

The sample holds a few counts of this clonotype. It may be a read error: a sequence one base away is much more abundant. DNA of the CDR3: TGTGCCAGCAGTTACGGGGTCCAAGAGACCCAGTACTTC. Its protein product is CASSYGVQETQYF. The V gene is TRBV6-9, the J gene TRBJ2-5; maybe TRBD2 (5 bases). CDR3 size: 13 residues. Trimming shortened V by 3 bases and J by 1 base, and 6 bases separated the two germline ends. Per the germline V gene, CDR1 is MNHGY and CDR2 is SVAAGI.

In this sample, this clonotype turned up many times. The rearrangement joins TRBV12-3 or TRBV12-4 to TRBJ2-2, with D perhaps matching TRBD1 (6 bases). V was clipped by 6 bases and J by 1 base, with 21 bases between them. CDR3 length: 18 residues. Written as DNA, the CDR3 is TGTGCCAGCAGCCTTAAGGCCAGGGGACGATTGAACACCGGGGAGCTGTTTTTT. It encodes CASSLKARGRLNTGELFF.

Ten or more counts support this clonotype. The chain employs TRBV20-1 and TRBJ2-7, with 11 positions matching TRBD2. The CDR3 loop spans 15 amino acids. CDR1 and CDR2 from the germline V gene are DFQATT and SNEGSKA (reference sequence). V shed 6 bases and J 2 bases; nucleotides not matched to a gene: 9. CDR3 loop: CSATYSGRGTYEQYF. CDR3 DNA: TGCAGTGCAACCTATAGCGGGAGGGGGACCTACGAGCAGTACTTC.

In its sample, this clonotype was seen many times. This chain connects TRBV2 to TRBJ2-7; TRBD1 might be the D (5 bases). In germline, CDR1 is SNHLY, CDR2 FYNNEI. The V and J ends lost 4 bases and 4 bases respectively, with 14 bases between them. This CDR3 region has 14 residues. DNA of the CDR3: TGTGCCAGCAGTGGGGTACAGGATGTTTACGAGCAGTACTTC. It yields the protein CASSGVQDVYEQYF.

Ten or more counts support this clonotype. The CDR3 bases are TGTGCCAGCAGTTACCGGGCAGGGGGCACAGATACGCAGTATTTT. Protein product: CASSYRAGGTDTQYF. The chain links TRBV6-2 or TRBV6-3 to TRBJ2-3, with a tentative D call TRBD1 (6 bases). In germline, CDR1 is MNHEY, CDR2 SVGEGT. Trimming cost V 2 bases and J 1 base, with 10 bases left between them. The CDR3 totals 15 residues.

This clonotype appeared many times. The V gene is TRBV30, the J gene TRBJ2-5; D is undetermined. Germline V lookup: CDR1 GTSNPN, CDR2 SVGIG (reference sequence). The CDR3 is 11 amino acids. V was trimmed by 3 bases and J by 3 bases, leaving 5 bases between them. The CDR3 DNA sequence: TGTGCCTGGAGGTCAGAAGAGACCCAGTACTTC. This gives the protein CAWRSEETQYF.

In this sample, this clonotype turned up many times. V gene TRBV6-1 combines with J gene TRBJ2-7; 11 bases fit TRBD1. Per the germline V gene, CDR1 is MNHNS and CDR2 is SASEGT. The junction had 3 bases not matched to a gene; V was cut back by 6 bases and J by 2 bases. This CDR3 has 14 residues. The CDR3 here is CASSSDRGPYEQYF. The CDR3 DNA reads TGTGCCAGCAGCTCGGACAGGGGGCCCTACGAGCAGTACTTC.

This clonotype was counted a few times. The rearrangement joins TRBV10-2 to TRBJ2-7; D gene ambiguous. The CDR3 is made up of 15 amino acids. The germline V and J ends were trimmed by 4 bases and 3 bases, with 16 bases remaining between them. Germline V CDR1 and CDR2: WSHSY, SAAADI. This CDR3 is CASSGVSRNLYEQYF. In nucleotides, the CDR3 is TGCGCCAGCAGTGGCGTCTCCAGGAACCTCTACGAGCAGTACTTC.

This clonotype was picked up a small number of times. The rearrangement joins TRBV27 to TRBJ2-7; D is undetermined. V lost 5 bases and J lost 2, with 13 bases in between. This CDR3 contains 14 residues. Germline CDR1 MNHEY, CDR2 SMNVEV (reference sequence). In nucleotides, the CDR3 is TGTGCCAGCAGTCAAGACGGATTAGCCTACGAGCAGTACTTC. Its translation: CASSQDGLAYEQYF.

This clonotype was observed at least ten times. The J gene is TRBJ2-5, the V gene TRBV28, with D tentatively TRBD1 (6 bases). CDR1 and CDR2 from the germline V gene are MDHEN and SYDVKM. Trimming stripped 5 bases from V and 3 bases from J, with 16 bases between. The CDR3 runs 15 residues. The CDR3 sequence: CASSPQGRLEETQYF. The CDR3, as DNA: TGTGCCAGCAGTCCTCAGGGGCGACTGGAAGAGACCCAGTACTTC.

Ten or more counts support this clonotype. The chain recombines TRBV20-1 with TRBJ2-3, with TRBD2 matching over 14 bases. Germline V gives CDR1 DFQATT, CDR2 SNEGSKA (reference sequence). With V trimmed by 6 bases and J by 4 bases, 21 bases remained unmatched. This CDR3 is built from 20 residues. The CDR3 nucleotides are TGCAGTGCCCAAGAGGTGAAGACTAGCGGGAGGGCCCTTTTTTCAGATACGCAGTATTTT. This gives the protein CSAQEVKTSGRALFSDTQYF.

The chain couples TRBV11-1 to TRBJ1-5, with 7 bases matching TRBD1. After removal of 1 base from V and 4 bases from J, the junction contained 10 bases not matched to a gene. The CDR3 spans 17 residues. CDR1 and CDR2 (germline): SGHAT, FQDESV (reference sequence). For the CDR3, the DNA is TGTGCCAGCAGCTTAGGTAAACAGGGGAGTGGGAATCAGCCCCAGCATTTT. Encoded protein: CASSLGKQGSGNQPQHF.

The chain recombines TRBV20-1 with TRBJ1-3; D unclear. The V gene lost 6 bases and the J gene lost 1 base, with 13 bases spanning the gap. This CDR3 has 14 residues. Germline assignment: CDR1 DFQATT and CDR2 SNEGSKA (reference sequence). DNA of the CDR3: TGCAGTGCCACTGTGACAAGATCTGGAAACACCATATATTTT. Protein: CSATVTRSGNTIYF.

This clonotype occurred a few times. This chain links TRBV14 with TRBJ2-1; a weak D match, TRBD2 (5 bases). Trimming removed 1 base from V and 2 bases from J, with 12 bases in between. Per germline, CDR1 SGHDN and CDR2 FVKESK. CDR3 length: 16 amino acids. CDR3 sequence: CASSQVTRAPYNEQFF. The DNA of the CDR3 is TGTGCCAGCAGCCAAGTCACGAGGGCCCCCTACAATGAGCAGTTCTTC.

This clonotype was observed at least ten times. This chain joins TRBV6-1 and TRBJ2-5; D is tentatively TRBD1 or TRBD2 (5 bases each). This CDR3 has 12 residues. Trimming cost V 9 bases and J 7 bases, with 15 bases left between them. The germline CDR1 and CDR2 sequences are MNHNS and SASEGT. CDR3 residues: CASRGVEGTQYF. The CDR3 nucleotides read TGTGCCAGTAGAGGGGTAGAGGGGACCCAGTACTTC.

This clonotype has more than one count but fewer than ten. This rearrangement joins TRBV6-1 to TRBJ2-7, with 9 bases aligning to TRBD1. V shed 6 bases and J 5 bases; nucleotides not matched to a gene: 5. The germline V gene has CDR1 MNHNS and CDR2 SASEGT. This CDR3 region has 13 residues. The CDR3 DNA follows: TGTGCCAGCAGCCGAGGGGACAGGGACGAGCAGTACTTC. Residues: CASSRGDRDEQYF.

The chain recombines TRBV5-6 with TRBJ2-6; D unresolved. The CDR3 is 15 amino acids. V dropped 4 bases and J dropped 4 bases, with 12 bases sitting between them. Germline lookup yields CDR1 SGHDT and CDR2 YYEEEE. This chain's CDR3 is CASSPPPAGANVLTF. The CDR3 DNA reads TGTGCCAGCAGCCCGCCGCCCGCGGGGGCCAACGTCCTGACTTTC. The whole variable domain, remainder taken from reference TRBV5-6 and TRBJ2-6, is DAGVTQSPTHLIKTRGQQVTLRCSPKSGHDTVSWYQQALGQGPQFIFQYYEEEERQRGNFPDRFSGHQFPNYSSELNVNALLLGDSALYLCASSPPPAGANVLTFGAGSRLTVL.

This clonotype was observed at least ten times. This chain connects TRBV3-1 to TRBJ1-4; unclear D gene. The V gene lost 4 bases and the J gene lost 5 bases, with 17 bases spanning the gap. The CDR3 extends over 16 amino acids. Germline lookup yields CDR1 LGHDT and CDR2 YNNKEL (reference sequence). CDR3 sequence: CASSPASRTGNEKLFF. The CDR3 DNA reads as TGTGCCAGCAGCCCTGCAAGCCGGACTGGCAATGAAAAACTGTTTTTT. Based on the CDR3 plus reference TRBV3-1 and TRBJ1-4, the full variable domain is DTAVSQTPKYLVTQMGNDKSIKCEQNLGHDTMYWYKQDSKKFLKIMFSYNNKELIINETVPNRFSPKSPDKAHLNLHINSLELGDSAVYFCASSPASRTGNEKLFFGSGTQLSVL.

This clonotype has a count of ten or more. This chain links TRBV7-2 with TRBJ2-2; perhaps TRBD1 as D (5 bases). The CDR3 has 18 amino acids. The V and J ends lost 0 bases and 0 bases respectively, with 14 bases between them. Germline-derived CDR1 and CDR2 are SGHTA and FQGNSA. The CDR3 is CASSLALFGAANTGELFF. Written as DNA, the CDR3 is TGTGCCAGCAGCTTAGCCCTCTTTGGGGCTGCGAACACCGGGGAGCTGTTTTTT.

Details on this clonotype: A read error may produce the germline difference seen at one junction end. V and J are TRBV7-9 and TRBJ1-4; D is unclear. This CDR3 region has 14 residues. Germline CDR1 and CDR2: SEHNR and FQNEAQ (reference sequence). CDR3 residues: CASSPSRLNEELFF. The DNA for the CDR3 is TGTGCCAGCAGCCCAAGTAGGCTTAATGAAGAACTGTTTTTT.

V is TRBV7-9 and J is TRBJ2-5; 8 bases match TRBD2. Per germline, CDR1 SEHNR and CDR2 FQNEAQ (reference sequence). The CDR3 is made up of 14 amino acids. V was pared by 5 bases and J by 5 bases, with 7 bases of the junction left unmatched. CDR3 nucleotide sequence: TGTGCCAGCAGCCAAGCGGGAGTGACGGAGACCCAGTACTTC. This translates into CASSQAGVTETQYF.